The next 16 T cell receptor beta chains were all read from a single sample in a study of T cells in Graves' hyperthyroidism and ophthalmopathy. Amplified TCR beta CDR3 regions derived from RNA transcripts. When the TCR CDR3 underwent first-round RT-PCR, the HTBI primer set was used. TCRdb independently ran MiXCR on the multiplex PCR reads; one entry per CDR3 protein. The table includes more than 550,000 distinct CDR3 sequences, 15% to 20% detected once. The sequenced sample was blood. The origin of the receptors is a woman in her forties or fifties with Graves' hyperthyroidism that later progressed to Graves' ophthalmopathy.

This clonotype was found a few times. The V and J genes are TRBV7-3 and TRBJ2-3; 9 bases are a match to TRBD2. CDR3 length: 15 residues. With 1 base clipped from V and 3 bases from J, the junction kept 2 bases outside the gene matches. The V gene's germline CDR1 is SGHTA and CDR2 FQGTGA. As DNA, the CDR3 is TGTGCCAGCAGCTTAATCCTAGCGGGGACAGATACGCAGTATTTT. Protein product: CASSLILAGTDTQYF.

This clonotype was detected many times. CDR3 in DNA: TGCAGTCCAGCTAGCGGGGGGGCCAGTAGGACAGATACGCAGTATTTT. This codes for CSPASGGASRTDTQYF. The J gene is TRBJ2-3, the V gene TRBV20-1, with 12 bases identical to TRBD2. This CDR3 region has 16 residues. The germline gives CDR1 DFQATT, CDR2 SNEGSKA (reference sequence). The V and J ends lost 8 bases and 3 bases, in that order; junction bases with no gene match: 12.

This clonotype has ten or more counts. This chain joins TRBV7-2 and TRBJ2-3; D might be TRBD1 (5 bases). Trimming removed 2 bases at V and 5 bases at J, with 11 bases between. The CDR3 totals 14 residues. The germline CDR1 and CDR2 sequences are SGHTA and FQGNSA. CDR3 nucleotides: TGTGCCAGCAGCTTACCTACAGGAAGAGATACGCAGTATTTT. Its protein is CASSLPTGRDTQYF.

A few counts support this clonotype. CDR3 in amino acids: CASSLGEAPLHF. As DNA, the CDR3 is TGTGCCAGCAGCTTAGGCGAGGCACCCCTCCACTTT. The chain has TRBV7-9 and TRBJ1-6; D gene unclear. The germline CDR1 and CDR2 sequences are SEHNR and FQNEAQ (reference sequence). The CDR3 contains 12 residues. The ends were cut back, 1 base at V and 11 bases at J, with 6 bases in the middle.

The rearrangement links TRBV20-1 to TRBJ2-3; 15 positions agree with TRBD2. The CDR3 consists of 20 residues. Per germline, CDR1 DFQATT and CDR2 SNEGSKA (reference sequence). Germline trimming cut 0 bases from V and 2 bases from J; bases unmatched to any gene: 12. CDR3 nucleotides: TGCAGTGCTAGAGATTGGTGGTTGGGGACTAGCGGGGGGTCCACAGATACGCAGTATTTT. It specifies CSARDWWLGTSGGSTDTQYF.

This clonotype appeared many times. This chain's CDR3 is CASSPWTAEAFF. The CDR3 nucleotides read TGTGCCAGCAGCCCTTGGACAGCCGAAGCTTTCTTT. J is TRBJ1-1 and V is TRBV16, with D possibly being TRBD1 (6 bases). This CDR3 contains 12 residues. V shed 4 bases and J shed 8 bases, with 11 bases lying between them. Germline lookup yields CDR1 KGHSY and CDR2 FQNENV.

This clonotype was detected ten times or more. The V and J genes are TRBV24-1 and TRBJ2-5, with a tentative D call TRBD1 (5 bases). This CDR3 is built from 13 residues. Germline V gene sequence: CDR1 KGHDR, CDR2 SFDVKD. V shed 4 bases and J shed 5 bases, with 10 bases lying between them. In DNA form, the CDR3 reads TGTGCCACCAGTGACAGGGTTTTGGAGACCCAGTACTTC. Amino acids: CATSDRVLETQYF.

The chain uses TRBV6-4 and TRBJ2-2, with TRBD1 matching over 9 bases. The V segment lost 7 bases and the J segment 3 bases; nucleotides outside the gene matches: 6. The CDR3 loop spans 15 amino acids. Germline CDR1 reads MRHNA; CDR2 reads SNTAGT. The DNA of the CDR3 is TGTGCCAGCAAGGCCACAGGGGGCTACACCGGGGAGCTGTTTTTT. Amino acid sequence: CASKATGGYTGELFF.

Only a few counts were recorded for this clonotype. Written as DNA, the CDR3 is TGTGCCAGCAGCGATGGGGGACAGAATCAGCCCCAGCATTTT. Its protein is CASSDGGQNQPQHF. The chain links TRBV9 to TRBJ1-5; 7 bases map to TRBD1. The CDR3 length is 14 residues. The junction had 4 bases not matched to a gene; V was cut back by 3 bases and J by 4 bases. CDR1 SGDLS and CDR2 YYNGEE come from the germline V gene.

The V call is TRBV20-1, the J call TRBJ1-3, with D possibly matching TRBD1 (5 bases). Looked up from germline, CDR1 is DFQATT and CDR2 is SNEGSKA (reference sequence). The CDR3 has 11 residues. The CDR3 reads CSGGSGNTIYF. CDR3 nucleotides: TGCAGCGGGGGCTCTGGAAACACCATATATTTT.

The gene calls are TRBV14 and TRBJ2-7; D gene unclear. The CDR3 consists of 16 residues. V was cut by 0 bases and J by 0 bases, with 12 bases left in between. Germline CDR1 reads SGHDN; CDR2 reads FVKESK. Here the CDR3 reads CASSQDGRFPSYEQYF. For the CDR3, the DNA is TGTGCCAGCAGCCAAGATGGCCGGTTTCCCTCCTACGAGCAGTACTTC.

This CDR3 reads CATSTTGTGADTQYF. The CDR3, as DNA: TGTGCCACCAGTACGACAGGGACCGGGGCAGATACGCAGTATTTT. The chain is built from TRBV24-1 and TRBJ2-3; 7 nucleotides align to TRBD1. Germline V lookup: CDR1 KGHDR, CDR2 SFDVKD. V lost 6 bases to trimming and J lost 4 bases; unmatched junction nucleotides: 9. This CDR3 is built from 15 residues.

CDR3 residues: CSAEGRTDSYEQYF. The CDR3 region has the DNA TGCAGTGCCGAGGGAAGGACAGACTCCTACGAGCAGTACTTC. The V call is TRBV20-1, the J call TRBJ2-7, with D possibly TRBD1 on 6 matching bases. The length of the CDR3 is 14 residues. V lost 6 bases, J lost 0 bases, and 15 bases lay in between. Germline CDR1 is DFQATT and CDR2 is SNEGSKA (reference sequence).

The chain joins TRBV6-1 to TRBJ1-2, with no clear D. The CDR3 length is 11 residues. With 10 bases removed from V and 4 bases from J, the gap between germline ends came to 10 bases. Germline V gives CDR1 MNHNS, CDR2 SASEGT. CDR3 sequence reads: CAIHGGYGYTF. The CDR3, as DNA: TGTGCCATCCACGGAGGCTATGGCTACACCTTC.

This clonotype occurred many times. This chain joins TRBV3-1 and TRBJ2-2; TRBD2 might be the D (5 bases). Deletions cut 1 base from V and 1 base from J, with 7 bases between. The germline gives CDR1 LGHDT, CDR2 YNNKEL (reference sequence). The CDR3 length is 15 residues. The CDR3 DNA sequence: TGTGCCAGCAGCCAAGGTCGGGGGAACACCGGGGAGCTGTTTTTT. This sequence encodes CASSQGRGNTGELFF. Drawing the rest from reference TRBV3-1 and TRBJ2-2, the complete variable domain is DTAVSQTPKYLVTQMGNDKSIKCEQNLGHDTMYWYKQDSKKFLKIMFSYNNKELIINETVPNRFSPKSPDKAHLNLHINSLELGDSAVYFCASSQGRGNTGELFFGEGSRLTVL.

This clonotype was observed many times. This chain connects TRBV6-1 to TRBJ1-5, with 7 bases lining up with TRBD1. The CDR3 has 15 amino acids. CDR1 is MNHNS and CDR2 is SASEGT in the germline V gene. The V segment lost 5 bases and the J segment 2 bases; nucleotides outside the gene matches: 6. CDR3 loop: CASSWGGGGNQPQHF. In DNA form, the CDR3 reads TGTGCCAGCAGTTGGGGAGGGGGCGGCAATCAGCCCCAGCATTTT.